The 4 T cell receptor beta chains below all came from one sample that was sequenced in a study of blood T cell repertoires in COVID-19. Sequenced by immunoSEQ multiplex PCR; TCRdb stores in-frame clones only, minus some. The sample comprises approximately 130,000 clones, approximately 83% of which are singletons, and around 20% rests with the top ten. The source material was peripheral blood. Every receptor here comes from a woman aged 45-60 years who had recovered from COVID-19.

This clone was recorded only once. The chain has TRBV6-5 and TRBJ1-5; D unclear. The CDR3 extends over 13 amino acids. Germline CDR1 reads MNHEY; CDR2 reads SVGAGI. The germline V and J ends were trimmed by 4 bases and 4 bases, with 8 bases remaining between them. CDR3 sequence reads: CASSWSVNQPQHF. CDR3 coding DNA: TGTGCCAGCAGTTGGTCAGTTAATCAGCCCCAGCATTTT.

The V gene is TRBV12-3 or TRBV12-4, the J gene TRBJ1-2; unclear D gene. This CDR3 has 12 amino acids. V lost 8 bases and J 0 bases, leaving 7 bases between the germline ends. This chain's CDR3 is CASQSANYGYTF. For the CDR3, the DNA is TGTGCCAGCCAATCAGCTAACTATGGCTACACCTTC.

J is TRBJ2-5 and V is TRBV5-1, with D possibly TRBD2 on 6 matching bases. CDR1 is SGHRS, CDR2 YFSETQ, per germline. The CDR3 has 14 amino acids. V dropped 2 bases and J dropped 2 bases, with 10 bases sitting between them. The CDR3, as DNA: TGCGCCAGCAGCTTATTAGCGGAACAAGAGACCCAGTACTTC. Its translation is CASSLLAEQETQYF.

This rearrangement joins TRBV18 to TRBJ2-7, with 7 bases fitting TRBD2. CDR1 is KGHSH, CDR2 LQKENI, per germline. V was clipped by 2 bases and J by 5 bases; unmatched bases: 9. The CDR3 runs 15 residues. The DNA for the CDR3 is TGTGCCAGCTCACCATCGGGGGGAAGTCTTAACGAGCAGTACTTC. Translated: CASSPSGGSLNEQYF. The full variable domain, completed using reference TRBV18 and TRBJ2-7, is NAGVMQNPRHLVRRRGQEARLRCSPMKGHSHVYWYRQLPEEGLKFMVYLQKENIIDESGMPKERFSAEFPKEGPSILRIQQVVRGDSAAYFCASSPSGGSLNEQYFGPGTRLTVT.